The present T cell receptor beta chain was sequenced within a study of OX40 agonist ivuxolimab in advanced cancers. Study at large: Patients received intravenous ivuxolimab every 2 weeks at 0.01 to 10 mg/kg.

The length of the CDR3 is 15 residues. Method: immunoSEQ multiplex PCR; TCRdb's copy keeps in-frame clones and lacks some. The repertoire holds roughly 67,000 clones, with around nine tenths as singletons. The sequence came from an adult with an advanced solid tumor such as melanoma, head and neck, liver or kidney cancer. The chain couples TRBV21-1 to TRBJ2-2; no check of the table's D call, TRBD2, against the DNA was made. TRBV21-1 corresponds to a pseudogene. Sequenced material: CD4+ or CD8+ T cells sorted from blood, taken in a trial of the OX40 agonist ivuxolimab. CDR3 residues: CANSCREANTGELFF. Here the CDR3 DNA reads TGTGCCAACTCCTGCCGGGAAGCGAACACCGGGGAGCTGTTTTTT.